This TCR beta chain was identified in a study of blood T cell repertoires in COVID-19. Study-wide background: PBMCs, B-cell-depleted T cells, or T cells were the source of the cDNA or gDNA that made up the material.

Germline V CDR1 and CDR2: SEHNR, FQNEAQ (reference sequence). This CDR3 contains 14 residues. V gave up 5 bases and J gave up 2 bases; unmatched junction bases: 5. Sequenced by immunoSEQ multiplex PCR; TCRdb stores in-frame clones only, minus some. The table shows around 250,000 clones, with roughly 88% occurring only once. The sequencing sample was made of PBMCs or T cells enriched from blood (not recorded which). This TCR derives from a woman between 50 and 59 years old who had recovered from COVID-19. The chain employs TRBV7-9 and TRBJ2-5; 7 bases line up with TRBD1. The CDR3 nucleotides are TGTGCCAGCAGCAGAGGGACAGCGCAAGAGACCCAGTACTTC. As protein: CASSRGTAQETQYF.